The 13 T cell receptor beta chains presented below share a single source sample, sequenced in a study of blood T cell repertoires in COVID-19. Sequencing used immunoSEQ multiplex PCR; TCRdb keeps in-frame clones, though not all of them. The table shows 150,000 or so clones, with over 60% occurring only once. Material for sequencing was PBMCs or T cells enriched from blood (not recorded which). The source is a woman aged 50 to 60 who had recovered from COVID-19.

V gene TRBV12-3 or TRBV12-4 combines with J gene TRBJ1-2; possible D gene TRBD1, 5 bases. With 6 bases removed from V and 4 bases from J, the gap between germline ends came to 12 bases. The CDR3 loop spans 13 amino acids. CDR3 sequence reads: CASSGQGFYGYTF. The CDR3 DNA is TGTGCCAGCAGCGGGCAGGGTTTCTATGGCTACACCTTC.

J is TRBJ1-1 and V is TRBV28; D may be TRBD1 (6 bases). The germline V gene has CDR1 MDHEN and CDR2 SYDVKM. The CDR3 extends over 16 amino acids. Trimming shortened V by 3 bases and J by 8 bases, and 22 bases separated the two germline ends. The CDR3, as DNA: TGTGCCAGCAGTTTGGATCCCCGAGGGGGTGGTGCCGAAGCTTTCTTT. It is translated as CASSLDPRGGGAEAFF.

CDR3 residues: CASSPARGGQSISNQPQHF. CDR3 bases: TGTGCCAGCAGCCCCGCCCGGGGGGGCCAATCTATTAGCAATCAGCCCCAGCATTTT. V gene TRBV7-9 combines with J gene TRBJ1-5; tentatively, D is TRBD1 (6 bases). The CDR3 is made up of 19 amino acids. Per germline, CDR1 SEHNR and CDR2 FQNEAQ (reference sequence). Between the trimmed V and J ends, which lost 5 bases and 0 bases, there was a span of 23 bases.

V gene TRBV19 combines with J gene TRBJ2-7, with TRBD1 matching over 8 bases. The length of the CDR3 is 14 residues. V trimming: 3 bases; J trimming: 7 bases; junction bases outside the gene matches: 8. The germline gives CDR1 LNHDA, CDR2 SQIVND (reference sequence). The CDR3 protein is CASSIQGASWEQYF. The DNA of the CDR3 is TGTGCCAGTAGTATCCAGGGGGCGTCCTGGGAGCAGTACTTC.

The chain carries TRBV24-1 and TRBJ1-2; no reliable D call. The germline gives CDR1 KGHDR, CDR2 SFDVKD. CDR3 length equals 11 residues. With 3 bases removed from V and 5 bases from J, the gap between germline ends came to 3 bases. As DNA, the CDR3 is TGTGCCACCAGTGATCGTTATGGCTACACCTTC. This sequence encodes CATSDRYGYTF.

This clone appeared a few times. The chain has TRBV5-5 and TRBJ1-5; D is possibly TRBD1 (6 bases). The V gene lost 3 bases and the J gene lost 4 bases, with 11 bases spanning the gap. CDR1 SGHKS and CDR2 YYEKEE come from the germline V gene (reference sequence). This CDR3 is built from 14 residues. DNA of the CDR3: TGTGCCAGCAGCTCGACAGGACCTAATCAGCCCCAGCATTTT. Protein product: CASSSTGPNQPQHF.

The rearrangement links TRBV2 to TRBJ2-7, with TRBD2 matching 9 bases. V was clipped by 6 bases and J by 6 bases; unmatched bases: 3. The CDR3 runs to 12 residues. Germline loops: CDR1 SNHLY, CDR2 FYNNEI. The CDR3 DNA is TGTGCCAGCAGATTAGCGGGGGTCGAGCAGTACTTC. It is translated as CASRLAGVEQYF.

The chain combines TRBV5-6 with TRBJ1-1; 8 bases are a match to TRBD1. The CDR3 is 12 residues long. Per germline, CDR1 SGHDT and CDR2 YYEEEE. The V and J ends lost 5 bases and 3 bases, in that order; junction bases with no gene match: 0. CDR3 nucleotide sequence: TGTGCCAGCAGACAGGGGGACACTGAAGCTTTCTTT. Its protein is CASRQGDTEAFF.

The chain recombines TRBV3-1 (or the pseudogene TRBV3-2) with TRBJ1-2; 10 nucleotides align to TRBD1. The CDR3 runs to 14 residues. Germline CDR1 is LGHDT and CDR2 is YNNKEL (reference sequence). V gave up 4 bases and J gave up 8 bases; unmatched junction bases: 7. The CDR3 coding sequence is TGTGCCAGCAGCCGCGCGGGACAGGGGATCGGCTACACCTTC. Its translation is CASSRAGQGIGYTF.

DNA for the CDR3: TGTGCCAGCAGCTTAGATGGGACTCGGTATGGCTACACCTTC. It encodes CASSLDGTRYGYTF. The chain links TRBV7-3 to TRBJ1-2, with D possibly being TRBD1 (5 bases). CDR1 SGHTA and CDR2 FQGTGA come from the germline V gene. Trimming removed 2 bases at V and 5 bases at J, with 12 bases between. This CDR3 contains 14 residues.

This sequence joins TRBV3-1 (or the pseudogene TRBV3-2) and TRBJ2-7; 10 bases map to TRBD1. The CDR3 length is 15 residues. Losses at the gene ends were 4 bases for V and 3 bases for J; bases not matched to a gene: 6. Germline CDR1 LGHDT, CDR2 YNNKEL (reference sequence). Here the CDR3 reads CASSPFGTGVYEQYF. In nucleotides, the CDR3 is TGTGCCAGCAGCCCCTTTGGGACAGGGGTCTACGAGCAGTACTTC.

This clone was counted a few times. The chain couples TRBV28 to TRBJ1-2; the match to TRBD1 covers 8 bases. Germline V lookup: CDR1 MDHEN, CDR2 SYDVKM. CDR3 length: 16 residues. V shed 4 bases, J shed 4 bases, and the junction held 11 bases outside the gene matches. This CDR3 reads CASSSVGGGQGYGYTF. The CDR3 nucleotides are TGTGCCAGCAGTTCGGTCGGTGGAGGACAGGGCTATGGCTACACCTTC.

The rearrangement links TRBV7-9 to TRBJ1-6, with a possible D match to TRBD1 (5 bases). V was trimmed by 5 bases and J by 7 bases, leaving 12 bases between them. The CDR3 runs to 14 residues. In germline, CDR1 is SEHNR, CDR2 FQNEAQ (reference sequence). In nucleotides, the CDR3 is TGTGCCAGCAGCCCGGGCAGGGCGAATTCACCCCTCCACTTT. This translates into CASSPGRANSPLHF.